A single TCR beta chain is shown here with its context. What it recognizes is unknown. One base separates it from a far larger clone, so it is likely a read error. The same CDR3 arises from other DNA sequences in this sample as well. This specimen belongs to a study of shared clonotypes between healthy human individuals. Across the study: A couple of women and a few men aged 18 to 49 made up the donors. Whole-study results and caveats: Donor clonotype sharing was expected to depend on sequencing depth.

The CDR3 is 13 amino acids. Per the germline V gene, CDR1 is SEHNR and CDR2 is FQNEAQ (reference sequence). Sequencing was at deep level. Some clones are missing from TCRdb's copy, which holds only in-frame ones; the method was immunoSEQ multiplex PCR. The top ten hold roughly 12% of the sample, which has approximately 500,000 clones, roughly 80% seen once. The J gene is TRBJ1-1, the V gene TRBV7-9; D gene unclear. Sample: PBMCs. The source of this sequence is a woman between 35 and 50 years old in good health. Some clones in this sample may be carry-over from other donors' samples. The CDR3 loop reads CASSLDMNTEAFF. In nucleotides, the CDR3 is TGTGCTAGCAGCTTAGACATGAACACTGAAGCTTTCTTT.